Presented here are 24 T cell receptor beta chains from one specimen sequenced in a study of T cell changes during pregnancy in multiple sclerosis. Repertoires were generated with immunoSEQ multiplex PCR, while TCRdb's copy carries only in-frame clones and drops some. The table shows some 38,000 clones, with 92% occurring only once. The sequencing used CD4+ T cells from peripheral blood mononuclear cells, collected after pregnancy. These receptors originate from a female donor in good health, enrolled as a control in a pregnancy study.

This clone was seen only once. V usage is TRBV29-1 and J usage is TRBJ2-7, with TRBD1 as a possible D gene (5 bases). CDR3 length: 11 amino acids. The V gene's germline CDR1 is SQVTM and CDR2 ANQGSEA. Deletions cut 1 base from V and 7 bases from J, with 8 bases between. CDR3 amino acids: CSVEGGREQYF. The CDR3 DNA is TGCAGCGTTGAAGGGGGCAGGGAGCAGTACTTC.

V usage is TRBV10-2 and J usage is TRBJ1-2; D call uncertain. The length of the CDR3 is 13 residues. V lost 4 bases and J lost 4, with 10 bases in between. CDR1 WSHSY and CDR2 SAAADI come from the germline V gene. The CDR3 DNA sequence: TGCGCCAGCAGTGTGTCACAGCTCTATGGCTACACCTTC. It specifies CASSVSQLYGYTF.

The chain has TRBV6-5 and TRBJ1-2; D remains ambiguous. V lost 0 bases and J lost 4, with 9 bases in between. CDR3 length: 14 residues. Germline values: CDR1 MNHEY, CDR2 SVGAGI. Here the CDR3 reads CASSYSGMSYGYTF. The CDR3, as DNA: TGTGCCAGCAGTTACTCCGGGATGTCCTATGGCTACACCTTC.

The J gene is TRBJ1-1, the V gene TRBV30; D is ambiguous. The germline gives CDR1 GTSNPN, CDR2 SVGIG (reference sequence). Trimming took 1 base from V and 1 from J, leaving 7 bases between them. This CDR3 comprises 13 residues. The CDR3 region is CAWSGRKNTEAFF. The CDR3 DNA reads TGTGCCTGGAGTGGCAGAAAGAACACTGAAGCTTTCTTT.

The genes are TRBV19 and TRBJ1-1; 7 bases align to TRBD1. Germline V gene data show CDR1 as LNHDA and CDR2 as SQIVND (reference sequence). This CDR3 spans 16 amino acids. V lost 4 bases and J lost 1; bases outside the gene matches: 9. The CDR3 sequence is CASSKTGTVRNTEAFF. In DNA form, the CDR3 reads TGTGCCAGTAGTAAGACAGGGACGGTCCGGAACACTGAAGCTTTCTTT. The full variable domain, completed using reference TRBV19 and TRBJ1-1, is DGGITQSPKYLFRKEGQNVTLSCEQNLNHDAMYWYRQDPGQGLRLIYYSQIVNDFQKGDIAEGYSVSREKKESFPLTVTSAQKNPTAFYLCASSKTGTVRNTEAFFGQGTRLTVV.

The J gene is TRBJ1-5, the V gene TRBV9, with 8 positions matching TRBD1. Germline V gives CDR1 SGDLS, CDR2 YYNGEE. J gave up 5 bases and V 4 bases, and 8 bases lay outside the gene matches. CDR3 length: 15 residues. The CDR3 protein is CASSPRTGKDQPQHF. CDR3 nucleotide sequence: TGTGCCAGCAGCCCCAGGACAGGGAAGGATCAGCCCCAGCATTTT.

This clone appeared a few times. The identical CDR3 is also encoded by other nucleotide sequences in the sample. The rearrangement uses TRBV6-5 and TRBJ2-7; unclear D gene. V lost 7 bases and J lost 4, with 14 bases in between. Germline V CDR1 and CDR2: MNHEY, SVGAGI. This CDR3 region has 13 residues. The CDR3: CASTPGTTYEQYF. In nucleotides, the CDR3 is TGTGCCAGCACCCCAGGCACCACGTACGAGCAGTACTTC.

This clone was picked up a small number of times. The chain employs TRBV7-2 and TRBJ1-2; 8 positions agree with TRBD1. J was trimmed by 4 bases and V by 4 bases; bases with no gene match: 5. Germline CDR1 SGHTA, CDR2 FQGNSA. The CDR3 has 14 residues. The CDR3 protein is CASSYGGQGYGYTF. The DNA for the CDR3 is TGTGCCAGCAGCTATGGCGGACAGGGCTATGGCTACACCTTC.

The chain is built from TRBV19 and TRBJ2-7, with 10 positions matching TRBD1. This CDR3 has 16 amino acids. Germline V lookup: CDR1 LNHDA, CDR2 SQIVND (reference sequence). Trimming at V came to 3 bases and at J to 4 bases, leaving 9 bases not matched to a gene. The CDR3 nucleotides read TGTGCCAGTAGTATCACCGGGACAGGGGTGGCATACGAGCAGTACTTC. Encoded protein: CASSITGTGVAYEQYF. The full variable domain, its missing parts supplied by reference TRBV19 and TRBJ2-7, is DGGITQSPKYLFRKEGQNVTLSCEQNLNHDAMYWYRQDPGQGLRLIYYSQIVNDFQKGDIAEGYSVSREKKESFPLTVTSAQKNPTAFYLCASSITGTGVAYEQYFGPGTRLTVT.

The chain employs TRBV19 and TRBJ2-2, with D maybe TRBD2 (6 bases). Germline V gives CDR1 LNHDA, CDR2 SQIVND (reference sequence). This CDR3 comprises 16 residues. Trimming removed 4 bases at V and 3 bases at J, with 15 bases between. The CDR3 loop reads CASSRRGGRDTGELFF. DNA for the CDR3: TGTGCCAGTAGTAGACGGGGAGGTCGGGACACCGGGGAGCTGTTTTTT.

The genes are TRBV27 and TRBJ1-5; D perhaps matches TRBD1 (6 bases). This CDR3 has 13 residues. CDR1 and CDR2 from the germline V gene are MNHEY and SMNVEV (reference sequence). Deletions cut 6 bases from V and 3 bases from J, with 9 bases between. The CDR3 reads CASRAGANQPQHF. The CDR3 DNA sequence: TGTGCCAGCAGGGCAGGGGCCAATCAGCCCCAGCATTTT.

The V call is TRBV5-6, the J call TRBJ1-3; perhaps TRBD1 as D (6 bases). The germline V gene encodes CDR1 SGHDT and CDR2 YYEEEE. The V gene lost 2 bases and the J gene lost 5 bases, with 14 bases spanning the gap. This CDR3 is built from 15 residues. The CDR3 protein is CASSFNGGQRNTIYF. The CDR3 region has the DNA TGTGCCAGCAGCTTCAATGGAGGACAGAGAAACACCATATATTTT. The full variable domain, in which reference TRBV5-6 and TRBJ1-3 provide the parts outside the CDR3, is DAGVTQSPTHLIKTRGQQVTLRCSPKSGHDTVSWYQQALGQGPQFIFQYYEEEERQRGNFPDRFSGHQFPNYSSELNVNALLLGDSALYLCASSFNGGQRNTIYFGEGSWLTVV.

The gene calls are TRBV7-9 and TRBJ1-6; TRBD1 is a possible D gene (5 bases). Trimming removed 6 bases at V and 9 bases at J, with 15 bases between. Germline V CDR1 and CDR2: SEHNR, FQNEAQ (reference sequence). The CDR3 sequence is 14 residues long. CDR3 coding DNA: TGTGCCAGCAGGGACCCAGGGAACGGTTCACCCCTCCACTTT. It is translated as CASRDPGNGSPLHF.

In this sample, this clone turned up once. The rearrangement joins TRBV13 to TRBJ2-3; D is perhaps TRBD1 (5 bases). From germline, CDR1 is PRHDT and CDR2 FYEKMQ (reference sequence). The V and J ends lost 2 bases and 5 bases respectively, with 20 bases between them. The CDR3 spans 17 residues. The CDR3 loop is CASSLKVNVGPGDTQYF. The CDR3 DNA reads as TGTGCCAGCAGCTTAAAAGTAAATGTGGGGCCGGGAGATACGCAGTATTTT.

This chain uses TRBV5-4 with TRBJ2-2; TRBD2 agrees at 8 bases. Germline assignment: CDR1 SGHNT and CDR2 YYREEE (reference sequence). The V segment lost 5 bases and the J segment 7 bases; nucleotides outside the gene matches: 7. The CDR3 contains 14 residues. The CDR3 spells CASRPGGPGGELFF. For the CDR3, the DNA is TGTGCCAGCAGACCGGGGGGGCCAGGCGGGGAGCTGTTTTTT.

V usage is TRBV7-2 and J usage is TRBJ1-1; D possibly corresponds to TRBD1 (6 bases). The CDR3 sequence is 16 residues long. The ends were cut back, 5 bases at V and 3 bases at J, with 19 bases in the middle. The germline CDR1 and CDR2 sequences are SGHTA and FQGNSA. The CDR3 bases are TGTGCCAGCAGCCCACGTGGGGGCGGGTCGGACACTGAAGCTTTCTTT. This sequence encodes CASSPRGGGSDTEAFF.

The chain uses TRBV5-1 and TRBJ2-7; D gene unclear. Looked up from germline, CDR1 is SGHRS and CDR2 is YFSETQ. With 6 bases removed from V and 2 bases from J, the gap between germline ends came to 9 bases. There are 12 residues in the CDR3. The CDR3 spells CASTAPTYEQYF. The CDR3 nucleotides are TGCGCCAGCACAGCGCCGACCTACGAGCAGTACTTC. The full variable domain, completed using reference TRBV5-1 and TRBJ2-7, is KAGVTQTPRYLIKTRGQQVTLSCSPISGHRSVSWYQQTPGQGLQFLFEYFSETQRNKGNFPGRFSGRQFSNSRSEMNVSTLELGDSALYLCASTAPTYEQYFGPGTRLTVT.

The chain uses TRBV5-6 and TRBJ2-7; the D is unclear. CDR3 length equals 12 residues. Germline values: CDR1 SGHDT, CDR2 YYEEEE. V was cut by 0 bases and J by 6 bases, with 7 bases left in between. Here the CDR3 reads CASSLGGPEQYF. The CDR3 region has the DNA TGTGCCAGCAGCTTGGGAGGTCCCGAGCAGTACTTC.

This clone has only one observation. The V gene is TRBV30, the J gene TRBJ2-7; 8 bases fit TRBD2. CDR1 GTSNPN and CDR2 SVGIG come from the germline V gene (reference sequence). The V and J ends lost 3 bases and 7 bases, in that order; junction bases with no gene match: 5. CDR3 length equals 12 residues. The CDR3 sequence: CAWSRGGWEQYF. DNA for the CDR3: TGTGCCTGGAGCCGGGGGGGGTGGGAGCAGTACTTC.

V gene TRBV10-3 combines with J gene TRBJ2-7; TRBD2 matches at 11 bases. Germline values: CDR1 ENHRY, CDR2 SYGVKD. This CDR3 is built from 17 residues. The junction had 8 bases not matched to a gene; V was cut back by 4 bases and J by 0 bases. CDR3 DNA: TGTGCCATCAGTGCTACTAGCGGGGGCCTCCTCTCCTACGAGCAGTACTTC. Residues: CAISATSGGLLSYEQYF.

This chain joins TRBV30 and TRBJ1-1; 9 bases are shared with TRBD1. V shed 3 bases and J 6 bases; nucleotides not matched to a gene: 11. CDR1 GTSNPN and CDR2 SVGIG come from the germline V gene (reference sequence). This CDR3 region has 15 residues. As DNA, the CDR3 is TGTGCCTGGAGGCCCCGGACAGGGGTTGGGGCTGAAGCTTTCTTT. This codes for CAWRPRTGVGAEAFF.

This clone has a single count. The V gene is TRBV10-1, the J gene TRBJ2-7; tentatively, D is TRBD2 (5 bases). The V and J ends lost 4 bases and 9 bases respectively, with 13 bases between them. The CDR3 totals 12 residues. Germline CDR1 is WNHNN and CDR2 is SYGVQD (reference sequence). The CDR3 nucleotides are TGCGCCAGCAGTGGAGGTTATGAGGGGCAGTACTTC. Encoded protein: CASSGGYEGQYF.

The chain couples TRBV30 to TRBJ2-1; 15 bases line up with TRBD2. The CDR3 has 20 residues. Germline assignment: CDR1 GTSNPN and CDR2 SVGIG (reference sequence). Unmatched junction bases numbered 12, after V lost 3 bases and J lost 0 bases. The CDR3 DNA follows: TGTGCCTGGAGATTACCCGGGACTAGCGGGAGGCATAGCTCCTACAATGAGCAGTTCTTC. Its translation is CAWRLPGTSGRHSSYNEQFF.

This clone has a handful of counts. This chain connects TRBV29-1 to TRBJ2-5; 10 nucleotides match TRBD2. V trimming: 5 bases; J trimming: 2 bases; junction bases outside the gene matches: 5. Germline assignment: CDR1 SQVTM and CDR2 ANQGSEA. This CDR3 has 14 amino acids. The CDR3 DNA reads TGCAGCGTTAGGACTAGCGGACAACAAGAGACCCAGTACTTC. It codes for CSVRTSGQQETQYF. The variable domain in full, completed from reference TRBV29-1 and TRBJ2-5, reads SAVISQKPSRDICQRGTSLTIQCQVDSQVTMMFWYRQQPGQSLTLIATANQGSEATYESGFVIDKFPISRPNLTFSTLTVSNMSPEDSSIYLCSVRTSGQQETQYFGPGTRLLVL.